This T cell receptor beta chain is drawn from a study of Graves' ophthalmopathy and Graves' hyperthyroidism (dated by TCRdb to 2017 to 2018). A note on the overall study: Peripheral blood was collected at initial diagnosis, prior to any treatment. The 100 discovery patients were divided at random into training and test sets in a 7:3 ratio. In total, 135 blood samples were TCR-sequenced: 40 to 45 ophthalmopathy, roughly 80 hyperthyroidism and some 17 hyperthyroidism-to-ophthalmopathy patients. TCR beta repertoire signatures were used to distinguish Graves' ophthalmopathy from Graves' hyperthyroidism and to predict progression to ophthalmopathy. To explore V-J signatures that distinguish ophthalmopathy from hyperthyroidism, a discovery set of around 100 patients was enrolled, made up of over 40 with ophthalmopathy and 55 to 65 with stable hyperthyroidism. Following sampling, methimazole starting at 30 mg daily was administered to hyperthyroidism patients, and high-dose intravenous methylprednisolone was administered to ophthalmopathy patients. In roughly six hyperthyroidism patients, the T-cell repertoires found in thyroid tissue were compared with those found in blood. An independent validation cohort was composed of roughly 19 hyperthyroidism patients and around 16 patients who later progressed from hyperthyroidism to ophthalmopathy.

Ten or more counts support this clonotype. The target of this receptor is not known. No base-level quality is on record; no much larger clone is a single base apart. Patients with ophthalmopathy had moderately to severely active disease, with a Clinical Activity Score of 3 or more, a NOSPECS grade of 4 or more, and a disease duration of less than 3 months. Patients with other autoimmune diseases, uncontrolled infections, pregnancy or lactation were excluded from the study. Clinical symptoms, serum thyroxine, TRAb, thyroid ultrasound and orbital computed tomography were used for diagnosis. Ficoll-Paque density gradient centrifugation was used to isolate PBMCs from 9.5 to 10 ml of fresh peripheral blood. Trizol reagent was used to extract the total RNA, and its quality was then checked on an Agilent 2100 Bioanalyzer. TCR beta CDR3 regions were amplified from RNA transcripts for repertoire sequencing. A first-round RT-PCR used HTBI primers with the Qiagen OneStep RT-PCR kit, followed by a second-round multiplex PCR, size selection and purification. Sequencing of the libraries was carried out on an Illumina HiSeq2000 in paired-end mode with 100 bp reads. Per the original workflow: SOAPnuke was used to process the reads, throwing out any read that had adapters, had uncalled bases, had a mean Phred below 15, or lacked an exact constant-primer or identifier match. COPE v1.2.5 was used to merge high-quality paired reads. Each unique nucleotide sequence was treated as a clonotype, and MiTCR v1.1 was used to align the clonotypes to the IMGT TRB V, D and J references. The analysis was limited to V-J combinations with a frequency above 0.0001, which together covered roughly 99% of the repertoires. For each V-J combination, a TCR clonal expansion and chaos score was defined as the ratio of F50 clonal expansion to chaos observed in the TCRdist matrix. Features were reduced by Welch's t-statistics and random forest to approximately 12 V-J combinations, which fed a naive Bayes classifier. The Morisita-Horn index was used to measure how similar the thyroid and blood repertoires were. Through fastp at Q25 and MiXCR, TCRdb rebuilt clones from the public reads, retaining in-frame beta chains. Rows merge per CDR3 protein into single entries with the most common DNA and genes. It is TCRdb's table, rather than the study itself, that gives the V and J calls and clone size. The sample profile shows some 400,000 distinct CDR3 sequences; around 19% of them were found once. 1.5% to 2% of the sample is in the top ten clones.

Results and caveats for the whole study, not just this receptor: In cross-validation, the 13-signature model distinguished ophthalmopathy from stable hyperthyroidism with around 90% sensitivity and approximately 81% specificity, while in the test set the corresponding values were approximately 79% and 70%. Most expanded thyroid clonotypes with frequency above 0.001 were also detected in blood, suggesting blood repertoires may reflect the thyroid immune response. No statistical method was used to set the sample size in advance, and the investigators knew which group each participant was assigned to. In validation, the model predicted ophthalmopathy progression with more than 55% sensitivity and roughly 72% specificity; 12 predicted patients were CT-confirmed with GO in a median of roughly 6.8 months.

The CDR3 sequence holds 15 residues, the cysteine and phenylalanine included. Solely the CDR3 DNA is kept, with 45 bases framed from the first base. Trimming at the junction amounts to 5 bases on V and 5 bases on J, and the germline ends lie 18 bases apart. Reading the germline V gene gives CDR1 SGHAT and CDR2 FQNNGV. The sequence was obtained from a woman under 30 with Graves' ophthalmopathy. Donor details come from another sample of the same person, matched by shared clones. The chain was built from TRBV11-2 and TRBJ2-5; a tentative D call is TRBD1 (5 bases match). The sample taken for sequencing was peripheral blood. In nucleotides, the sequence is TGTGCCAGCAGCCTTCGCAGGGTTGGAGAGGAGACCCAGTACTTC. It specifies CASSLRRVGEETQYF.